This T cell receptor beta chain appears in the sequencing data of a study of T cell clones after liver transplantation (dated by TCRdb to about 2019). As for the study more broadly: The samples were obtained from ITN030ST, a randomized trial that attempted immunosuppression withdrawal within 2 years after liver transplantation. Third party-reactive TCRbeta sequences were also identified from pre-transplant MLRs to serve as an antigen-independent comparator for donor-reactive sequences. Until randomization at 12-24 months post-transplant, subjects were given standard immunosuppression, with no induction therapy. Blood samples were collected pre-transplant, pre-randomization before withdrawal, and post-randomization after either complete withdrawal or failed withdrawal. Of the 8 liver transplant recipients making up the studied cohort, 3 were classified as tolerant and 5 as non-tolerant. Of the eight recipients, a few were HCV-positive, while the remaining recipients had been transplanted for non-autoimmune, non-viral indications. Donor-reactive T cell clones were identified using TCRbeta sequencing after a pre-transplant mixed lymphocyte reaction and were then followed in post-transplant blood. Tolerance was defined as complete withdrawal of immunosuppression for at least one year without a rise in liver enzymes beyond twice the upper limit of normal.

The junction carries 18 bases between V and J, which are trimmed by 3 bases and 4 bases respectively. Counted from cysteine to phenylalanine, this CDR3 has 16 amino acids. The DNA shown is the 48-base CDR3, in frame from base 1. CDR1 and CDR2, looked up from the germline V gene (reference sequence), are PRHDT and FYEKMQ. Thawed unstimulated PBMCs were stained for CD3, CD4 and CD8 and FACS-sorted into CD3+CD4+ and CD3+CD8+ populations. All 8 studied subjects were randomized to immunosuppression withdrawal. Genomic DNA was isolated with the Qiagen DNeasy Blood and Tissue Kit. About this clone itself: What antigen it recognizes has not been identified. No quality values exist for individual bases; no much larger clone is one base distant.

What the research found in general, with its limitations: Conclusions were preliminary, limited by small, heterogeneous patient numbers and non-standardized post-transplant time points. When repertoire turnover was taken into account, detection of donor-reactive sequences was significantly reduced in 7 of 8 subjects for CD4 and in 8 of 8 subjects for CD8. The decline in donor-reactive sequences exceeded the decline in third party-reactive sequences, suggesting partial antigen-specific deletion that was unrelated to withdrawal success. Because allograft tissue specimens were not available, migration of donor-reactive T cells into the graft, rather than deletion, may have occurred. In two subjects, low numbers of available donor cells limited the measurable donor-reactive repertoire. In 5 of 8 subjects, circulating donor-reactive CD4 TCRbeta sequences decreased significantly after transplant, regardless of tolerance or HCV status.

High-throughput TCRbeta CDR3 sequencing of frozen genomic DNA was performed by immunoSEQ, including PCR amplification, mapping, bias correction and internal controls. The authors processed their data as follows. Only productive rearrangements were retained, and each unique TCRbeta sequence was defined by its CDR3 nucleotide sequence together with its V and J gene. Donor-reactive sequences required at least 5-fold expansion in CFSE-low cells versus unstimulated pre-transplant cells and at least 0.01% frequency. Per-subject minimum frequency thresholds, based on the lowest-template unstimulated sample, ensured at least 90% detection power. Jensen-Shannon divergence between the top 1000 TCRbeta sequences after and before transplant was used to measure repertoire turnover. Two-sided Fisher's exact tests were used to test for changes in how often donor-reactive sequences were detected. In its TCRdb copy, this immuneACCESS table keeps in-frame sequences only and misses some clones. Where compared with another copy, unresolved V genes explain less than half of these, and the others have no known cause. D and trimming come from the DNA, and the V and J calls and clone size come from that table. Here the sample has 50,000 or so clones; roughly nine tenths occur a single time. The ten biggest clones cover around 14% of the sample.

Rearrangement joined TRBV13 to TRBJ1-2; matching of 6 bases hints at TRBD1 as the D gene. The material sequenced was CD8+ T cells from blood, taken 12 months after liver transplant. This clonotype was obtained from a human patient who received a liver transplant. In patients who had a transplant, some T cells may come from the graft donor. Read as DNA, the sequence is TGTGCCAGCAGCTTCGGTGGGGGACAAGGATCCTATGGCTACACCTTC. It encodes CASSFGGGQGSYGYTF.